The clone carrying this TCR beta chain has at least ten counts. Its antigen is undetermined. The data were obtained in a study of T cell repertoires in cytomegalovirus infection. Study context: In public TCR beta signatures, there were indications of both CMV infection and matching HLA type.

TCRdb called the reads again in MiXCR, with one record for every CDR3 protein. The sample yields 150,000 to 200,000 distinct CDR3 sequences, approximately 9.6% seen once. Study-wide results and limits: Across the ex vivo response, the dominant clonotypes were HLA-C-restricted CMV-specific TCR beta clonotypes. Cumulative frequency of public TCR beta families picked out carriers of CMV plus the relevant HLA.

Germline values: CDR1 LNHDA, CDR2 SQIVND (reference sequence). CDR3 length: 14 residues. Germline trimming cut 3 bases from V and 2 bases from J; bases unmatched to any gene: 4. The sequence was collected from a human donor in good health (CMV status not recorded). Some clones in this sample may be carry-over from other donors' samples. V usage is TRBV19 and J usage is TRBJ2-7, with TRBD2 identical over 7 bases. Source material: PBMCs. CDR3 in amino acids: CASSIIGTTYEQYF. The CDR3 DNA reads as TGTGCCAGTAGTATTATCGGGACTACCTACGAGCAGTACTTC.